One T cell receptor beta chain is described in this entry. This record belongs to a study of blood T cell repertoires in COVID-19. The overall study: Spain, Italy and the United States supplied samples that represented acute and convalescent COVID-19. Nucleic acid was either cDNA or gDNA, and it came from T cells, B-cell-depleted T cells, or PBMCs.

Per the original data handling: The assay estimated nucleated cells by amplifying reference gene primers. The data were produced by immunoSEQ multiplex PCR, yet TCRdb's version contains in-frame clones alone and is incomplete. V and J calls and clone size are copied from that table; D and trimming were computed from the DNA. The sample has roughly 65,000 clones; about four fifths are singletons. V lost 3 bases and J lost 5; bases outside the gene matches: 8. The CDR3 extends over 15 amino acids. CDR1 and CDR2 (germline): KGHDR, SFDVKD. The sequence was collected from a human donor in a cohort sampled during active COVID-19. The sequenced material came from peripheral blood. The chain recombines TRBV24-1 with TRBJ2-7; TRBD1 matches 8 bases. The chain's CDR3 is CATSDLRQGSHEQYF. In DNA form, the CDR3 reads TGTGCCACCAGTGATCTACGACAGGGGTCCCACGAGCAGTACTTC.